These 23 T cell receptor beta chains were sequenced from one sample in a study of control samples from healthy donors and cancer patients. Sequenced by immunoSEQ multiplex PCR; TCRdb stores in-frame clones only, minus some. The sample has approximately 150,000 clones; more than 90% are singletons. The specimen sequenced was blood. These receptors all come from a man aged 25 to 40 in good health.

The chain couples TRBV7-9 to TRBJ1-4, with TRBD1 as a possible D gene (5 bases). The CDR3 loop spans 14 amino acids. The germline V gene encodes CDR1 SEHNR and CDR2 FQNEAQ (reference sequence). With 2 bases removed from V and 8 bases from J, the gap between germline ends came to 12 bases. The CDR3 sequence: CASSLNTGAEKLFF. CDR3 DNA: TGTGCCAGCAGCTTAAATACCGGGGCGGAAAAACTGTTTTTT.

The chain couples TRBV27 to TRBJ1-1; D perhaps matches TRBD1 (6 bases). Trimming took 6 bases from V and 4 from J, leaving 12 bases between them. Germline lookup yields CDR1 MNHEY and CDR2 SMNVEV (reference sequence). The length of the CDR3 is 13 residues. In nucleotides, the CDR3 is TGTGCCAGCAGACAGGGTTTAGGCACTGAAGCTTTCTTT. It is translated as CASRQGLGTEAFF.

V usage is TRBV7-9 and J usage is TRBJ1-1, with D unresolved. The germline CDR1 and CDR2 sequences are SEHNR and FQNEAQ (reference sequence). The germline V and J ends were trimmed by 3 bases and 7 bases, with 9 bases remaining between them. This CDR3 has 12 amino acids. The CDR3 loop reads CASSFTEIEAFF. The CDR3 DNA follows: TGTGCCAGCAGCTTCACGGAAATTGAAGCTTTCTTT.

The rearrangement joins TRBV28 to TRBJ2-1, with TRBD1 matching 11 bases. The CDR3 spans 19 residues. The J segment lost 4 bases and the V segment lost 1 base, leaving 12 bases of the junction unmatched. Germline loops: CDR1 MDHEN, CDR2 SYDVKM. For the CDR3, the DNA is TGTGCCAGCAGTTTATTAACTATCCCGGGACAGGGGGGGTACAATGAGCAGTTCTTC. Translated: CASSLLTIPGQGGYNEQFF. Full variable domain (remainder filled in from reference TRBV28 and TRBJ2-1): DVKVTQSSRYLVKRTGEKVFLECVQDMDHENMFWYRQDPGLGLRLIYFSYDVKMKEKGDIPEGYSVSREKKERFSLILESASTNQTSMYLCASSLLTIPGQGGYNEQFFGPGTRLTVL.

The rearrangement uses TRBV7-9 and TRBJ1-2; 7 nucleotides line up with TRBD1. V trimming: 5 bases; J trimming: 8 bases; junction bases outside the gene matches: 5. The V gene's germline CDR1 is SEHNR and CDR2 FQNEAQ (reference sequence). The CDR3 totals 12 residues. The CDR3 loop reads CASSQTGSGYTF. For the CDR3, the DNA is TGTGCCAGCAGCCAGACAGGGTCCGGCTACACCTTC. Combining the CDR3 with reference TRBV7-9 and TRBJ1-2 gives the whole variable domain DTGVSQNPRHKITKRGQNVTFRCDPISEHNRLYWYRQTLGQGPEFLTYFQNEAQLEKSRLLSDRFSAERPKGSFSTLEIQRTEQGDSAMYLCASSQTGSGYTFGSGTRLTVV.

This chain uses TRBV3-1 (or the pseudogene TRBV3-2) with TRBJ2-1; D gene unclear. CDR1 and CDR2 from the germline V gene are LGHDT and YNNKEL (reference sequence). Trimming shortened V by 4 bases and J by 6 bases, and 13 bases separated the two germline ends. The CDR3 consists of 14 residues. CDR3 sequence reads: CASSREEGSNEQFF. CDR3 DNA sequence: TGTGCCAGCAGCCGAGAGGAAGGGTCCAATGAGCAGTTCTTC.

Turning to this clone: Other DNA sequences of this sample code for an identical CDR3. The V gene is TRBV27, the J gene TRBJ1-2; 7 bases map to TRBD1. The CDR3 consists of 13 residues. Germline trimming cut 6 bases from V and 2 bases from J; bases unmatched to any gene: 3. Germline CDR1 and CDR2: MNHEY and SMNVEV (reference sequence). The CDR3: CASRRDSNYGYTF. The CDR3 bases are TGTGCCAGCAGAAGGGACAGCAACTATGGCTACACCTTC.

The gene calls are TRBV7-3 and TRBJ1-1; D not resolved. Trimming took 3 bases from V and 0 from J, leaving 14 bases between them. This CDR3 contains 16 residues. Germline V gene sequence: CDR1 SGHTA, CDR2 FQGTGA. The CDR3 loop reads CASSLEGRVLNTEAFF. The CDR3 DNA reads as TGTGCCAGCAGCTTGGAGGGCAGAGTATTGAACACTGAAGCTTTCTTT.

The J gene is TRBJ1-2, the V gene TRBV10-3; D is unresolved. This CDR3 has 15 residues. Trimming left V 5 bases short and J 1 base short, with 14 bases between. Germline V CDR1 and CDR2: ENHRY, SYGVKD. CDR3 in amino acids: CAISPEWRSNYGYTF. The CDR3 DNA is TGTGCCATCAGTCCGGAGTGGCGGAGTAACTATGGCTACACCTTC.

J is TRBJ2-7 and V is TRBV12-3 or TRBV12-4; D is possibly TRBD2 (5 bases). CDR3 length: 12 residues. V shed 2 bases and J shed 6 bases, with 8 bases lying between them. DNA of the CDR3: TGTGCCAGCAGTTTACCGGACTCCGAGCAGTACTTC. This sequence encodes CASSLPDSEQYF.

This chain links TRBV12-5 with TRBJ1-5, with 7 bases lining up with TRBD1. The germline V gene encodes CDR1 LGHNT and CDR2 FRNRAP. Trimming cost V 8 bases and J 3 bases; bases outside gene matches: 7. This CDR3 has 14 residues. CDR3 DNA sequence: TGTGCTAGTCAACAGGGGCGATTCAATCAGCCCCAGCATTTT. Encoded protein: CASQQGRFNQPQHF.

This clone was counted a few times. The genes are TRBV19 and TRBJ1-3; 7 bases align to TRBD1. This CDR3 is 15 amino acids long. V lost 5 bases and J lost 0; bases outside the gene matches: 4. Per germline, CDR1 LNHDA and CDR2 SQIVND (reference sequence). CDR3 loop: CASSPEGASGNTIYF. The CDR3 DNA is TGTGCCAGTAGTCCCGAGGGGGCCTCTGGAAACACCATATATTTT.

The genes are TRBV6-6 and TRBJ1-1, with D possibly being TRBD1 (5 bases). The CDR3 covers 18 residues. Germline CDR1 is MNHNY and CDR2 is SVGAGI (reference sequence). With 5 bases removed from V and 0 bases from J, the gap between germline ends came to 22 bases. The CDR3 DNA reads TGTGCCAGCAGTCCTCGACGGGTGACAGCTTTGATGAACACTGAAGCTTTCTTT. Its translation: CASSPRRVTALMNTEAFF.

The V call is TRBV7-8, the J call TRBJ2-2; D ambiguous. The CDR3 is 16 residues long. Trimming pared 4 bases from V and 5 bases from J, leaving 17 bases between. Germline CDR1 and CDR2: SGHVS and FQNEAQ. The CDR3 is CASSSQANYRTGELFF. In DNA, the CDR3 is TGTGCCAGCAGCTCGCAAGCGAACTATCGTACCGGGGAGCTGTTTTTT. Supplemented by reference TRBV7-8 and TRBJ2-2, the full variable domain reads GAGVSQSPRYKVAKRGQDVALRCDPISGHVSLFWYQQALGQGPEFLTYFQNEAQLDKSGLPSDRFFAERPEGSVSTLKIQRTQQEDSAVYLCASSSQANYRTGELFFGEGSRLTVL.

This chain connects TRBV7-9 to TRBJ1-1; D is unclear. This CDR3 region has 14 residues. Germline CDR1 reads SEHNR; CDR2 reads FQNEAQ (reference sequence). V gave up 5 bases and J gave up 4 bases, with 14 bases separating them. CDR3 coding DNA: TGTGCCAGCAGCCCAGTAACGGGTGCCACTGAAGCTTTCTTT. It codes for CASSPVTGATEAFF. Together with reference TRBV7-9 and TRBJ1-1, the CDR3 gives the full variable domain: DTGVSQNPRHKITKRGQNVTFRCDPISEHNRLYWYRQTLGQGPEFLTYFQNEAQLEKSRLLSDRFSAERPKGSFSTLEIQRTEQGDSAMYLCASSPVTGATEAFFGQGTRLTVV.

V and J are TRBV19 and TRBJ1-4; D call uncertain. The CDR3 length is 14 residues. With 7 bases removed from V and 7 bases from J, the gap between germline ends came to 16 bases. Germline V gives CDR1 LNHDA, CDR2 SQIVND (reference sequence). The CDR3 spells CASKIAPVGEKLFF. CDR3 bases: TGTGCCAGTAAAATCGCCCCAGTCGGTGAAAAACTGTTTTTT.

This sequence joins TRBV18 and TRBJ2-7, with 7 bases aligning to TRBD2. From germline, CDR1 is KGHSH and CDR2 LQKENI. This CDR3 contains 13 residues. V trimming: 4 bases; J trimming: 4 bases; junction bases outside the gene matches: 4. CDR3 amino acids: CASSQGGEYEQYF. The CDR3, as DNA: TGTGCCAGCTCACAGGGAGGGGAGTACGAGCAGTACTTC.

This clone was picked up one time. The rearrangement uses TRBV15 and TRBJ2-7; TRBD1 agrees at 7 bases. Germline CDR1 and CDR2: LNHNV and YYDKDF (reference sequence). Trimming cost V 3 bases and J 6 bases; bases outside gene matches: 14. This CDR3 is 16 amino acids long. The CDR3 nucleotides are TGTGCCACCAGCAGGGCTGGACAGGCCAACGGTCTCGAGCAGTACTTC. Encoded protein: CATSRAGQANGLEQYF.

This chain connects TRBV6-2 or TRBV6-3 to TRBJ2-3; 9 nucleotides align to TRBD1. The CDR3 has 16 residues. The V gene's germline CDR1 is MNHEY and CDR2 SVGEGT. V gave up 2 bases and J gave up 3 bases; unmatched junction bases: 6. The CDR3 sequence: CASSYRGQGITDTQYF. In nucleotides, the CDR3 is TGTGCCAGCAGTTACCGGGGACAGGGAATAACAGATACGCAGTATTTT.

J is TRBJ1-2 and V is TRBV28; D gene uncertain. V lost 2 bases and J 4 bases, leaving 20 bases between the germline ends. Germline V gene sequence: CDR1 MDHEN, CDR2 SYDVKM. The length of the CDR3 is 17 residues. Written as DNA, the CDR3 is TGTGCCAGCAGTTTAAGTGAAGTCAGCTCTATCTCCTATGGCTACACCTTC. Amino acid sequence: CASSLSEVSSISYGYTF.

The gene calls are TRBV11-2 and TRBJ2-7; D is ambiguous. The length of the CDR3 is 14 residues. V dropped 6 bases and J dropped 7 bases, with 19 bases sitting between them. The germline V gene has CDR1 SGHAT and CDR2 FQNNGV. The CDR3 bases are TGTGCCAGCAGTCCGAGTACCCTTACGGGTGAGCAGTACTTC. Translation: CASSPSTLTGEQYF.

The rearrangement joins TRBV12-5 to TRBJ2-1; no clear D gene. V lost 3 bases to trimming and J lost 4 bases, with 7 bases between them. The length of the CDR3 is 13 residues. Germline assignment: CDR1 LGHNT and CDR2 FRNRAP. The CDR3 loop is CASGLPLYNEQFF. The CDR3 coding sequence is TGTGCTAGTGGTTTACCGCTGTACAATGAGCAGTTCTTC.

This clone was detected only a few times. The chain recombines TRBV18 with TRBJ2-7, with no clear D. Per the germline V gene, CDR1 is KGHSH and CDR2 is LQKENI. The V end lost 2 bases, the J end lost 3 bases, and 5 bases lay between the germline ends. The CDR3 sequence is 12 residues long. This CDR3 reads CASSPGIYEQYF. The DNA for the CDR3 is TGTGCCAGCTCACCAGGTATCTACGAGCAGTACTTC.